The T cell receptor (beta chain) described here comes from a study of monozygotic twins with inflammatory bowel disease. TCRdb re-called the 5' RACE reads and gives one entry per CDR3 protein, without DNA. The sample holds approximately 380,000 distinct CDR3 sequences. The specimen sequenced was blood. This TCR was sampled from a human donor with ulcerative colitis or Crohn's disease, or a healthy co-twin of an affected twin (not recorded which).

CDR3 sequence: CASSASYNEQFF. This chain uses TRBV9 with TRBJ2-1. CDR3 size: 12 residues. CDR1 SGDLS and CDR2 YYNGEE come from the germline V gene.